What follows are 19 T cell receptor beta chains derived from one specimen sequenced in a study of kidney transplant recipient with SARS-CoV-2 infection. TCRdb called the reads again in MiXCR, with one record for every CDR3 protein. Here the sample spans fewer than 250,000 distinct CDR3 sequences, more than 25% being singletons. Here the sequenced sample was a blood sample, taken at baseline and on day 111 from a kidney transplant recipient. All receptors derive from a male patient between 25 and 39 years old who had COVID-19 and was a kidney transplant recipient. Certain T cells may be donor cells from the graft.

In this sample, this clonotype is large (0.1 to 1%). The chain employs TRBV9 and TRBJ2-1; D not resolved. V lost 4 bases to trimming and J lost 9 bases, with 17 bases between them. CDR3 length: 14 residues. Germline-derived CDR1 and CDR2 are SGDLS and YYNGEE. The CDR3 loop is CASSSIPPPSEQFF. Written as DNA, the CDR3 is TGTGCCAGCAGCTCCATACCCCCCCCAAGTGAGCAGTTCTTC.

This clonotype appeared a single time. The chain's CDR3 is CARVGTVVRRTYGYTF. The CDR3 bases are TGTGCCAGAGTCGGCACAGTGGTGAGAAGGACCTATGGCTACACCTTC. The V gene is TRBV5-3, the J gene TRBJ1-2; no reliable D call. TRBV5-3 is an ORF for which the function is uncertain. Deletions cut 7 bases from V and 4 bases from J, with 23 bases between. CDR3 size: 16 residues.

This clonotype was picked up many times. The CDR3 coding sequence is TGTGCCAGCAGCCTATATCCTTCAGGGTCCTATAATTCACCCCTCCACTTT. This encodes CASSLYPSGSYNSPLHF. The chain is built from TRBV14 and TRBJ1-6; a possible D gene is TRBD1 (5 bases). Germline CDR1 reads SGHDN; CDR2 reads FVKESK. The length of the CDR3 is 17 residues. V was shortened by 4 bases and J by 1 base, with 14 bases between the two germline ends. Drawing the rest from reference TRBV14 and TRBJ1-6, the complete variable domain is EAGVTQFPSHSVIEKGQTVTLRCDPISGHDNLYWYRRVMGKEIKFLLHFVKESKQDESGMPNNRFLAERTGGTYSTLKVQPAELEDSGVYFCASSLYPSGSYNSPLHFGNGTRLTVT.

This clonotype was counted only a few times. This may stem from a read error, because a much larger clone lies one nucleotide away. This sequence joins TRBV19 and TRBJ1-2, with unresolved D. CDR1 LNHDA and CDR2 SQIVND come from the germline V gene (reference sequence). Trimming took 7 bases from V and 4 from J, leaving 13 bases between them. This CDR3 has 13 amino acids. The CDR3 bases are TGTGCCAGTAAGGGTTCGGAGCTCTATGGCTACACCTTC. This translates into CASKGSELYGYTF.

This clonotype appeared many times. The chain couples TRBV27 to TRBJ1-5; a weak D match, TRBD1 (6 bases). Germline-derived CDR1 and CDR2 are MNHEY and SMNVEV (reference sequence). The V end was cut by 8 bases, the J end by 0 bases, with 17 bases between. This CDR3 has 16 amino acids. The CDR3 loop is CASAGGQYHSNQPQHF. As DNA, the CDR3 is TGTGCCAGCGCTGGGGGCCAATATCATAGCAATCAGCCCCAGCATTTT.

This clonotype showed up many times. The rearrangement joins TRBV9 to TRBJ2-2, with no clear D. The CDR3 length is 13 residues. Germline V gene lookup returns CDR1 SGDLS and CDR2 YYNGEE. V was pared by 1 base and J by 3 bases, with 4 bases between. The CDR3 bases are TGTGCCAGCAGCGTAATGGACACCGGGGAGCTGTTTTTT. Translating it yields CASSVMDTGELFF. The whole variable domain, filled in from reference TRBV9 and TRBJ2-2, reads DSGVTQTPKHLITATGQRVTLRCSPRSGDLSVYWYQQSLDQGLQFLIQYYNGEERAKGNILERFSAQQFPDLHSELNLSSLELGDSALYFCASSVMDTGELFFGEGSRLTVL.

This clonotype came up many times. The rearrangement uses TRBV6-2 or TRBV6-3 and TRBJ2-7; TRBD1 might be the D (6 bases). The germline V gene encodes CDR1 MNHEY and CDR2 SVGEGT. The CDR3 length is 14 residues. Trimming cost V 2 bases and J 4 bases, with 12 bases left between them. The chain's CDR3 is CASSYQQGYYEQYF. In DNA form, the CDR3 reads TGTGCCAGCAGTTACCAACAGGGTTATTACGAGCAGTACTTC.

This clonotype showed up many times. The genes are TRBV30 and TRBJ2-7; no firm D call. CDR1 and CDR2 (germline): GTSNPN, SVGIG (reference sequence). With 0 bases removed from V and 0 bases from J, the gap between germline ends came to 9 bases. The CDR3 extends over 14 amino acids. The CDR3 is CAWSVPPSSYEQYV. The CDR3 DNA is TGTGCCTGGAGTGTACCTCCAAGCTCCTACGAGCAGTACGTC.

On this clonotype itself: A much larger clone lies a single base off, so this may be a read error. This likely comes from a read error, as the CDR3 has no conserved phenylalanine or tryptophan at its end. The chain has TRBV9 and TRBJ1-3; the match to TRBD1 covers 7 bases. V shed 9 bases and J 0 bases; nucleotides not matched to a gene: 12. There are 16 residues in the CDR3. CDR1 SGDLS and CDR2 YYNGEE come from the germline V gene. Written as DNA, the CDR3 is TGTGCCACCCCAGATCCCGGGGACAGCTCTGGAAACACCATATATTTA. This codes for CATPDPGDSSGNTIYL.

Remarks on this clonotype: A single base separates this from a much larger clone, so it may be a read error. V usage is TRBV7-4 and J usage is TRBJ1-2; D is unclear. The CDR3 spans 17 residues. Germline V gene sequence: CDR1 SGHVT, CDR2 SQSDAQ. The CDR3 DNA sequence: TGTGCCAGCAGCGCAACGGGTTCAGCTCGAAAGACCTATGACTACACCTTC. It encodes CASSATGSARKTYDYTF.

This clonotype occurred many times. V usage is TRBV7-9 and J usage is TRBJ2-7; D not certain. CDR1 is SEHNR, CDR2 FQNEAQ, per germline (reference sequence). The CDR3 is made up of 14 amino acids. Trimming removed 3 bases from V and 2 bases from J, with 11 bases in between. CDR3 region: CASSLGNIAYEQYF. CDR3 nucleotide sequence: TGTGCCAGCAGCTTGGGCAATATAGCCTACGAGCAGTACTTC.

This clonotype was picked up many times. This CDR3 reads CASRTRAEPRETQYF. For the CDR3, the DNA is TGTGCCAGCAGAACCAGGGCGGAGCCTAGAGAGACCCAGTACTTC. V usage is TRBV6-5 and J usage is TRBJ2-5, with a weak D call TRBD1 (5 bases). Trimming cost V 6 bases and J 4 bases, with 18 bases left between them. Germline loops: CDR1 MNHEY, CDR2 SVGAGI. The CDR3 has 15 amino acids.

This clonotype was seen repeatedly, ten times or more. The V call is TRBV6-5, the J call TRBJ1-1; 8 nucleotides match TRBD1. The J segment lost 8 bases and the V segment lost 6 bases, leaving 14 bases of the junction unmatched. This CDR3 comprises 15 residues. Germline CDR1 and CDR2: MNHEY and SVGAGI. CDR3 residues: CASRPRDRRSGEAFF. The DNA for the CDR3 is TGTGCCAGCAGACCCCGGGACAGGCGTTCTGGCGAAGCTTTCTTT.

A note on this clonotype: It may be a read error: a sequence one base away is much more abundant. This chain connects TRBV2 to TRBJ2-7; no reliable D call. In germline, CDR1 is SNHLY, CDR2 FYNNEI. The CDR3 contains 13 residues. With 8 bases removed from V and 9 bases from J, the gap between germline ends came to 20 bases. CDR3 residues: CASLLIRRNGQYF. The CDR3, as DNA: TGTGCCAGCCTGTTGATCCGAAGGAACGGGCAGTACTTC. Together with reference TRBV2 and TRBJ2-7, the CDR3 gives the full variable domain: EPEVTQTPSHQVTQMGQEVILRCVPISNHLYFYWYRQILGQKVEFLVSFYNNEISEKSEIFDDQFSVERPDGSNFTLKIRSTKLEDSAMYFCASLLIRRNGQYFGPGTRLTVT.

This clonotype appeared many times. The gene calls are TRBV7-8 and TRBJ1-2, with D hard to call. The CDR3 sequence is 17 residues long. V lost 4 bases to trimming and J lost 4 bases, with 22 bases between them. Germline loops: CDR1 SGHVS, CDR2 FQNEAQ. The CDR3 sequence is CASSSLLFTRKTYGYTF. CDR3 sequence (DNA): TGTGCCAGCAGCTCACTCTTGTTTACCCGAAAGACCTATGGCTACACCTTC.

About this clonotype itself: The junction departs from the called germline gene at one end, perhaps through a read error. The chain has TRBV6-1 and TRBJ1-1, with D uncertain. The germline V gene encodes CDR1 MNHNS and CDR2 SASEGT. This CDR3 spans 13 amino acids. The CDR3 DNA sequence: TGTGCCAGCAGTGAGGTTATGAACACTGAAGCTCTCTTT. Its protein product is CASSEVMNTEALF.

Worth noting for this clonotype: A much larger clonotype is one base distant, so this may be a read error. The J gene is TRBJ1-2, the V gene TRBV7-9, with D hard to call. V was cut by 7 bases and J by 4 bases, with 25 bases left in between. The CDR3 spans 17 residues. Looked up from germline, CDR1 is SEHNR and CDR2 is FQNEAQ (reference sequence). CDR3 DNA: TGTGCCAGCAACGTAAAGCAATACCATGGAAAGACCTATGGCTACACCTTC. It is translated as CASNVKQYHGKTYGYTF.

This clonotype was observed many times. This chain links TRBV6-9 with TRBJ1-2; D is perhaps TRBD1 (6 bases). From germline, CDR1 is MNHGY and CDR2 SVAAGI. This CDR3 spans 17 amino acids. V was cut by 5 bases and J by 4 bases, with 23 bases left in between. The CDR3, as DNA: TGTGCCAGCAGTCATGGACAGCCTTACGGAAAGACCTATGGCTACACCTTC. Residues: CASSHGQPYGKTYGYTF.

The sample holds many counts of this clonotype. The CDR3 region has the DNA TGTGCCAGTAGTCGCGACAGGGGAACCTCTGGAAACACCATATATTTT. It yields the protein CASSRDRGTSGNTIYF. The rearrangement links TRBV19 to TRBJ1-3, with TRBD1 matching 8 bases. CDR1 is LNHDA, CDR2 SQIVND, per germline (reference sequence). This CDR3 is built from 16 residues. V shed 5 bases and J 0 bases; nucleotides not matched to a gene: 6.